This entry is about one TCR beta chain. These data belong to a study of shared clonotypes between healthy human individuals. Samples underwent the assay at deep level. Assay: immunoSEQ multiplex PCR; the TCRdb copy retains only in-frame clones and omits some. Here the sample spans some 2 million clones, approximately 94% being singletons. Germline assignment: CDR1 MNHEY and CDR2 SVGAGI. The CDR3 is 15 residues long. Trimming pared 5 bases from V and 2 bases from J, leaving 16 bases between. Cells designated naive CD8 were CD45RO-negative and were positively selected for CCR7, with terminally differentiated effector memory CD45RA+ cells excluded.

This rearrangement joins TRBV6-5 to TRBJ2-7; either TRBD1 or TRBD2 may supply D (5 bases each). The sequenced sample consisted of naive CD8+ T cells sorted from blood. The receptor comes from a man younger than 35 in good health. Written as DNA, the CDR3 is TGTGCCAGCAGTCCCGACCGGGACGTAACCTACGAGCAGTACTTC. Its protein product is CASSPDRDVTYEQYF.